This entry features one T cell receptor (beta chain) sequence. In Seattle, patients joined the study during active infection and were tracked longitudinally. TCRdb keeps only in-frame clones here, not all; method: immunoSEQ multiplex PCR. The sample lists around 400,000 clones, roughly 86% occurring once. The CDR3 is 13 residues long. The V gene end was trimmed by 8 bases and the J gene end by 3 bases; junction bases not matched to a gene: 3. This sample was included in a study of blood T cell repertoires in COVID-19. Study-level information: The samples span acute and convalescent COVID-19 from the United States, Italy and Spain. The cDNA or gDNA used as material had been derived from T cells, B-cell-depleted T cells, or PBMCs.

The V and J genes are TRBV12-3 or TRBV12-4 and TRBJ2-2, with 7 bases that match TRBD2. This receptor was identified in a woman in her 30s with COVID-19, enrolled during active disease. The sequenced material came from peripheral blood. The CDR3 bases are TGTGCCAGCGGACTAGGCGACACCGGGGAGCTGTTTTTT. Its translation: CASGLGDTGELFF.